These 21 T cell receptor beta chains share one sample of origin, sequenced in a study of cytomegalovirus exposure and HLA in healthy donors. Researchers ran the PCR with 60 Vbeta and 13 Jbeta primers. TCRdb's copy holds only in-frame clones and misses some; the assay was immunoSEQ multiplex PCR. This sample has around 130,000 clones, with over 70% found just once. The sequenced sample was PBMCs. The receptors here all came from a woman aged 60-75 years in good health and CMV-seropositive.

CDR3 residues: CSVSTGTGGYGYTF. DNA for the CDR3: TGCAGCGTCTCGACGGGGACAGGGGGCTATGGCTACACCTTC. J is TRBJ1-2 and V is TRBV29-1, with 11 bases matching TRBD1. V gave up 6 bases and J gave up 4 bases; unmatched junction bases: 7. The germline CDR1 and CDR2 sequences are SQVTM and ANQGSEA. The length of the CDR3 is 14 residues.

The chain couples TRBV5-1 to TRBJ1-5, with D hard to call. This CDR3 comprises 15 residues. The ends were cut back, 0 bases at V and 0 bases at J, with 7 bases in the middle. The V gene's germline CDR1 is SGHRS and CDR2 YFSETQ. CDR3 coding DNA: TGCGCCAGCAGCTTGGCGGGTCATAGCAATCAGCCCCAGCATTTT. It yields the protein CASSLAGHSNQPQHF.

The rearrangement uses TRBV4-1 and TRBJ1-6, with TRBD1 matching over 8 bases. Germline CDR1 is MGHRA and CDR2 is YSYEKL. CDR3 size: 15 residues. The V gene end was trimmed by 0 bases and the J gene end by 8 bases; junction bases not matched to a gene: 3. The CDR3 coding sequence is TGCGCCAGCAGCCAAGAAGCGACAGGGGATTCACCCCTCCACTTT. Its translation is CASSQEATGDSPLHF.

V gene TRBV6-4 combines with J gene TRBJ1-2; D gene unclear. The CDR3 spans 15 residues. Trimming shortened V by 4 bases and J by 3 bases, and 15 bases separated the two germline ends. Germline V lookup: CDR1 MRHNA, CDR2 SNTAGT. Here the CDR3 reads CASSANPGIDYGYTF. The CDR3 DNA sequence: TGTGCCAGCAGTGCAAATCCGGGTATAGACTATGGCTACACCTTC.

Only a few counts were recorded for this clone. The CDR3 protein is CSAGGAGNTIYF. The CDR3 nucleotides read TGCAGCGCCGGGGGGGCTGGAAACACCATATATTTT. V gene TRBV29-1 combines with J gene TRBJ1-3, with a weak D call TRBD1 (5 bases). V was trimmed by 7 bases and J by 2 bases, leaving 9 bases between them. Germline lookup yields CDR1 SQVTM and CDR2 ANQGSEA. The CDR3 length is 12 residues.

The V gene is TRBV19, the J gene TRBJ2-7; 7 positions match TRBD2. Germline V gene lookup returns CDR1 LNHDA and CDR2 SQIVND (reference sequence). J gave up 0 bases and V 1 base, and 6 bases lay outside the gene matches. The CDR3 has 16 amino acids. CDR3 residues: CASSIVGGTGSYEQYF. The DNA of the CDR3 is TGTGCCAGTAGTATAGTCGGGGGGACCGGCTCCTACGAGCAGTACTTC.

The chain joins TRBV9 to TRBJ2-3; TRBD2 agrees at 14 bases. The CDR3 length is 18 residues. The germline CDR1 and CDR2 sequences are SGDLS and YYNGEE. With V trimmed by 2 bases and J by 6 bases, 11 bases remained unmatched. This CDR3 reads CASSVAGTSGGLGDTQYF. The CDR3 coding sequence is TGTGCCAGCAGCGTGGCCGGGACTAGCGGGGGCCTGGGGGATACGCAGTATTTT.

V is TRBV6-1 and J is TRBJ2-2; 10 nucleotides match TRBD1. V lost 6 bases, J lost 8 bases, and 6 bases stayed unmatched. Germline-derived CDR1 and CDR2 are MNHNS and SASEGT. The CDR3 is 14 amino acids. CDR3 amino acids: CASSRDRGTGELFF. The CDR3 DNA is TGTGCCAGCAGCCGGGACAGGGGTACTGGGGAGCTGTTTTTT.

The chain employs TRBV19 and TRBJ1-1, with D perhaps matching TRBD1 (6 bases). CDR3 length equals 14 residues. Germline V gene data show CDR1 as LNHDA and CDR2 as SQIVND (reference sequence). The V end was cut by 6 bases, the J end by 7 bases, with 18 bases between. This chain's CDR3 is CASSVRQDSNEAFF. CDR3 sequence (DNA): TGTGCCAGTAGCGTTCGACAGGATTCAAATGAAGCTTTCTTT. Complete variable domain (other parts from reference TRBV19 and TRBJ1-1): DGGITQSPKYLFRKEGQNVTLSCEQNLNHDAMYWYRQDPGQGLRLIYYSQIVNDFQKGDIAEGYSVSREKKESFPLTVTSAQKNPTAFYLCASSVRQDSNEAFFGQGTRLTVV.

The chain has TRBV4-1 and TRBJ2-7; possibly TRBD2 for D (6 bases). From germline, CDR1 is MGHRA and CDR2 YSYEKL. The CDR3 length is 14 residues. V lost 0 bases, J lost 3 bases, and 9 bases lay in between. CDR3 in DNA: TGCGCCAGCAGCCAAGAGGCGGGAAGCTACGAGCAGTACTTC. Amino acid sequence: CASSQEAGSYEQYF.

The genes are TRBV2 and TRBJ1-6, with D possibly matching TRBD1 (5 bases). The CDR3 sequence is 16 residues long. The germline gives CDR1 SNHLY, CDR2 FYNNEI. The V gene lost 7 bases and the J gene lost 0 bases, with 13 bases spanning the gap. The DNA of the CDR3 is TGTGCCAGCACCGAGGAGGGGAGCTCCTATAATTCACCCCTCCACTTT. Protein sequence: CASTEEGSSYNSPLHF.

J is TRBJ1-2 and V is TRBV4-1; D gene unclear. The V gene lost 0 bases and the J gene lost 2 bases, with 10 bases spanning the gap. The CDR3 sequence is 15 residues long. Germline V gives CDR1 MGHRA, CDR2 YSYEKL. The DNA of the CDR3 is TGCGCCAGCAGCCAAGATCGGGGTTGGAACTATGGCTACACCTTC. Translated, it gives CASSQDRGWNYGYTF.

This clone has a handful of counts. The CDR3 reads CASSVDWSTNSPLHF. The CDR3 DNA follows: TGTGCCAGCAGCGTAGATTGGAGTACCAATTCACCCCTCCACTTT. The chain is built from TRBV9 and TRBJ1-6; D is undetermined. The germline gives CDR1 SGDLS, CDR2 YYNGEE. Trimming stripped 0 bases from V and 7 bases from J, with 11 bases between. CDR3 length equals 15 residues.

CDR3 loop: CASSQEDRQPSYEQYF. The CDR3 DNA reads as TGTGCCAGCAGCCAAGAAGACAGGCAGCCATCCTACGAGCAGTACTTC. The chain couples TRBV4-2 to TRBJ2-7; maybe TRBD1 (6 bases). This CDR3 contains 16 residues. Germline loops: CDR1 LGHNA, CDR2 YNFKEQ. The V end lost 0 bases, the J end lost 1 base, and 13 bases lay between the germline ends.

The chain is built from TRBV5-4 and TRBJ2-7; possible D gene TRBD1, 5 bases. There are 16 residues in the CDR3. The V end was cut by 0 bases, the J end by 0 bases, with 13 bases between. Per the germline V gene, CDR1 is SGHNT and CDR2 is YYREEE (reference sequence). Here the CDR3 DNA reads TGTGCCAGCAGCTTGGAGACAGCTCTGAGCTCCTACGAGCAGTACTTC. The encoded protein is CASSLETALSSYEQYF.

The chain links TRBV2 to TRBJ2-5; D is perhaps TRBD1 (6 bases). V gave up 5 bases and J gave up 5 bases, with 21 bases separating them. The germline V gene has CDR1 SNHLY and CDR2 FYNNEI. The length of the CDR3 is 16 residues. CDR3 amino acids: CASSPFGQTPGETQYF. In DNA form, the CDR3 reads TGTGCCAGCAGTCCGTTCGGACAGACCCCTGGGGAGACCCAGTACTTC.

The V call is TRBV23-1, the J call TRBJ1-5, with D unresolved. TRBV23-1 is sorted into the ORF group, with uncertain function. The CDR3 is 11 amino acids. Trimming removed 9 bases at V and 5 bases at J, with 8 bases between. The CDR3, as DNA: TGCGCCAGAGGAGAGGATCAGCCCCAGCATTTT. This sequence encodes CARGEDQPQHF.

V usage is TRBV19 and J usage is TRBJ1-1, with 8 bases aligning to TRBD1. This CDR3 is built from 13 residues. Losses at the gene ends were 6 bases for V and 3 bases for J; bases not matched to a gene: 3. The germline V gene encodes CDR1 LNHDA and CDR2 SQIVND (reference sequence). CDR3 sequence reads: CASSLQGDTEAFF. The CDR3 DNA sequence: TGTGCCAGTAGCCTACAGGGGGACACTGAAGCTTTCTTT.

As regards this clone: At one end the junction does not follow the germline gene, possibly because of a read error. The genes are TRBV2 and TRBJ1-6; 8 bases align to TRBD1. The CDR3 contains 15 residues. CDR1 and CDR2 (germline): SNHLY, FYNNEI. The CDR3 is CASREGTGGNSPLHF. The CDR3 coding sequence is TGTGCCAGCAGGGAAGGGACAGGTGGCAATTCACCCCTCCACTTT.

J is TRBJ2-4 and V is TRBV2; D is ambiguous. Trimming took off 7 bases at V and 5 bases at J, with 12 bases between the two ends. Germline values: CDR1 SNHLY, CDR2 FYNNEI. The CDR3 totals 13 residues. CDR3: CASISTQENIQYF. The DNA for the CDR3 is TGTGCCAGCATTTCGACCCAGGAAAACATTCAGTACTTC. Based on the CDR3 plus reference TRBV2 and TRBJ2-4, the full variable domain is EPEVTQTPSHQVTQMGQEVILRCVPISNHLYFYWYRQILGQKVEFLVSFYNNEISEKSEIFDDQFSVERPDGSNFTLKIRSTKLEDSAMYFCASISTQENIQYFGAGTRLSVL.

The chain carries TRBV9 and TRBJ2-3, with D perhaps TRBD1 (5 bases). The germline V and J ends were trimmed by 2 bases and 2 bases, with 9 bases remaining between them. Per germline, CDR1 SGDLS and CDR2 YYNGEE. This CDR3 is built from 14 residues. Here the CDR3 reads CASSVDRPTDTQYF. In nucleotides, the CDR3 is TGTGCCAGCAGCGTTGACAGACCCACAGATACGCAGTATTTT.